Below, 13 T cell receptor beta chains from the same sample are listed, as sequenced in a study of low-dose radiotherapy and immunotherapy resistance in tumors. Primers targeting TRAV and TRBV primed first-strand cDNA, covering alpha and beta chains. TCR amplification ran 15 to 25 PCR cycles using constant-region and V-primer adapter primers. From the reads, TCRdb called clonotypes with MiXCR, one entry per CDR3 protein. Altogether 100,000 or so distinct CDR3 sequences are present, around 20% being singletons, with the ten largest covering about 4%. Regarding time point: after trial treatment. Described treatment: LDRT plus nivolumab, ipilimumab, low-dose cyclophosphamide and aspirin (RACIN trial). The sequenced sample was PBMCs, obtained after low-dose radiotherapy plus immunotherapy. The receptor set was obtained from a male donor with prostate cancer.

This clonotype has at least ten counts. The rearrangement links TRBV6-6 to TRBJ2-3, with D tentatively TRBD1 (6 bases). The CDR3 has 17 residues. Germline V gene sequence: CDR1 MNHNY, CDR2 SVGAGI (reference sequence). Trimming stripped 0 bases from V and 4 bases from J, with 17 bases between. The CDR3 region is CASSYSFQSGGADTQYF. The CDR3 DNA follows: TGTGCCAGCAGTTACTCGTTCCAATCTGGGGGCGCAGATACGCAGTATTTT.

This clonotype appeared many times. J is TRBJ1-4 and V is TRBV28, with D perhaps matching TRBD1 (5 bases). Germline CDR1 reads MDHEN; CDR2 reads SYDVKM. Deletions cut 5 bases from V and 5 bases from J, with 18 bases between. The CDR3 contains 16 residues. In DNA form, the CDR3 reads TGTGCCAGCAGTGTCACATTGGGGGACGCCAATGAAAAACTGTTTTTT. It encodes CASSVTLGDANEKLFF.

The chain carries TRBV2 and TRBJ2-2, with D perhaps TRBD1 (6 bases). Germline-derived CDR1 and CDR2 are SNHLY and FYNNEI. Trimming left V 8 bases short and J 3 bases short, with 13 bases between. This CDR3 region has 14 residues. CDR3: CASLEDSHTGELFF. CDR3 bases: TGTGCCAGCCTTGAGGACAGTCACACCGGGGAGCTGTTTTTT.

The rearrangement joins TRBV7-9 to TRBJ2-7; TRBD1 aligns across 8 bases. V shed 4 bases and J 4 bases; nucleotides not matched to a gene: 6. The CDR3 totals 14 residues. Per germline, CDR1 SEHNR and CDR2 FQNEAQ (reference sequence). CDR3 in DNA: TGTGCCAGCAGCTGGACAGGGAGGACGTACGAGCAGTACTTC. This codes for CASSWTGRTYEQYF.

Many counts were recorded for this clonotype. The V and J genes are TRBV24-1 and TRBJ2-5; 8 bases map to TRBD2. Germline assignment: CDR1 KGHDR and CDR2 SFDVKD. This CDR3 has 15 amino acids. Trimming took 2 bases from V and 2 from J; bases not matched to a gene: 3. The CDR3 loop reads CATSDSGTSQETQYF. CDR3 coding DNA: TGTGCCACCAGTGATTCCGGGACTAGTCAAGAGACCCAGTACTTC.

In this sample, this clonotype turned up once. The rearrangement joins TRBV5-1 to TRBJ1-6; possibly TRBD1 for D (6 bases). CDR1 is SGHRS, CDR2 YFSETQ, per germline. CDR3 length: 17 amino acids. Trimming shortened V by 4 bases and J by 0 bases, and 14 bases separated the two germline ends. CDR3 amino acids: CASSRQEQYSYNSPLHF. CDR3 bases: TGCGCCAGCAGCCGACAGGAGCAGTACTCCTATAATTCACCCCTCCACTTT.

This clonotype was detected ten times or more. The chain joins TRBV7-2 to TRBJ1-1; D is perhaps TRBD1 (5 bases). Trimming cost V 5 bases and J 4 bases, with 14 bases left between them. The CDR3 contains 14 residues. CDR1 and CDR2 from the germline V gene are SGHTA and FQGNSA. CDR3 nucleotides: TGTGCCAGCAGCCTGAGGGGTGGGAGCACTGAAGCTTTCTTT. It is translated as CASSLRGGSTEAFF.

This clonotype came up many times. The chain is built from TRBV6-5 and TRBJ2-6; a possible D gene is TRBD2 (6 bases). This CDR3 region has 15 residues. CDR1 is MNHEY and CDR2 is SVGAGI in the germline V gene. Trimming stripped 5 bases from V and 2 bases from J, with 10 bases between. This CDR3 is CASSPGSAGANVLTF. In DNA, the CDR3 is TGTGCCAGCAGTCCCGGGAGTGCTGGGGCCAACGTCCTGACTTTC.

The rearrangement links TRBV28 to TRBJ2-7; D call uncertain. This CDR3 has 11 residues. Germline V CDR1 and CDR2: MDHEN, SYDVKM. Trimming pared 5 bases from V and 0 bases from J, leaving 2 bases between. This CDR3 is CASSASYEQYF. In DNA form, the CDR3 reads TGTGCCAGCAGTGCCTCCTACGAGCAGTACTTC.

This clonotype has a count of ten or more. The chain links TRBV6-2 or TRBV6-3 to TRBJ2-5; D might be TRBD1 or TRBD2, each matching 5 bases. The CDR3 loop spans 13 amino acids. In germline, CDR1 is MNHEY, CDR2 SVGEGT. V was shortened by 5 bases and J by 2 bases, with 9 bases between the two germline ends. The CDR3 DNA follows: TGTGCCAGCAGTCGGGACGGTCAAGAGACCCAGTACTTC. It specifies CASSRDGQETQYF.

This clonotype was observed a handful of times. The gene calls are TRBV29-1 and TRBJ2-2; D is ambiguous. Germline CDR1 SQVTM, CDR2 ANQGSEA. The CDR3 sequence is 13 residues long. V lost 3 bases to trimming and J lost 0 bases, with 5 bases between them. The CDR3 bases are TGCAGCGTTGACAGGACGAACACCGGGGAGCTGTTTTTT. This translates into CSVDRTNTGELFF.

On this clonotype: A much larger clonotype is one base distant, so this may be a read error. The CDR3 loop is CASSGVSVGNTEAFF. CDR3 coding DNA: TGTGCCAGCAGCGGAGTCAGCGTGGGAAACACTGAAGCTTTCTTT. The chain recombines TRBV7-9 with TRBJ1-1; D remains ambiguous. Germline values: CDR1 SEHNR, CDR2 FQNEAQ (reference sequence). This CDR3 spans 15 amino acids. The V end lost 5 bases, the J end lost 2 bases, and 15 bases lay between the germline ends.

This clonotype was seen at least ten times. V usage is TRBV9 and J usage is TRBJ1-3; D is ambiguous. Between the trimmed V and J ends, which lost 3 bases and 4 bases, there was a span of 8 bases. The CDR3 length is 13 residues. The germline V gene has CDR1 SGDLS and CDR2 YYNGEE. Here the CDR3 reads CASSGHRGNTIYF. In nucleotides, the CDR3 is TGTGCCAGCAGCGGACATCGCGGAAACACCATATATTTT.